The clone carrying this T cell receptor beta chain was detected many times. Its antigen is currently unknown. V was pared by 5 bases and J by 6 bases, with 22 bases between. There are 16 residues in the CDR3. Germline V gene lookup returns CDR1 MNHNS and CDR2 SASEGT. TCRdb re-derived calls from the reads in MiXCR, one entry per CDR3 protein. This sample carries approximately 140,000 distinct CDR3 sequences, roughly 6% of them seen once, and the ten largest clones take roughly 17%. The sample is drawn from a study of T cell repertoires in cytomegalovirus infection. Overall study: Carrying CMV and the relevant HLA type showed in public TCR beta signatures. Findings and limits, study-wide: Cumulated frequencies of public TCR beta families served to identify carriers of CMV plus the relevant HLA.

The clonotype comes from a human donor in good health (CMV status not recorded). Some clones in this sample may be carry-over from other donors' samples. Material: PBMCs. The J gene is TRBJ1-1, the V gene TRBV6-1, with a tentative D call TRBD1 (5 bases). The CDR3 region has the DNA TGTGCCAGCAGTACCCGGGACGTACCCGGGCGGGCTGAAGCTTTCTTT. The encoded protein is CASSTRDVPGRAEAFF.